A single sample gave rise to the 18 T cell receptor beta chains below, sequenced in a study of blood T cell repertoires in COVID-19. Here immunoSEQ multiplex PCR was the method, and the copy in TCRdb shows in-frame clones only, minus some. Among about 71,000 clones listed, 86% were seen once. Sequenced material: peripheral blood. Source of these receptors: a man aged 25 to 40 with acute or convalescent COVID-19.

The rearrangement joins TRBV6-6 to TRBJ1-2; 7 bases match TRBD1. Trimming cost V 8 bases and J 0 bases; bases outside gene matches: 3. Germline V gene data show CDR1 as MNHNY and CDR2 as SVGAGI (reference sequence). There are 13 residues in the CDR3. CDR3 bases: TGTGCCAGCCGGACAGGAGCTAACTATGGCTACACCTTC. This gives the protein CASRTGANYGYTF.

This clone was picked up a small number of times. The rearrangement links TRBV7-6 to TRBJ1-4; D remains unclear. The CDR3 loop spans 12 amino acids. V lost 5 bases to trimming and J lost 10 bases, with 11 bases between them. Germline V gene sequence: CDR1 SGHVS, CDR2 FNYEAQ. The CDR3: CASSRGLGKLFF. CDR3 coding DNA: TGTGCCAGCAGCCGCGGACTGGGAAAACTGTTTTTT.

The genes are TRBV18 and TRBJ2-2; TRBD1 might be the D (7 bases). The V end lost 3 bases, the J end lost 4 bases, and 15 bases lay between the germline ends. The germline V gene encodes CDR1 KGHSH and CDR2 LQKENI. CDR3 size: 16 residues. The CDR3 spells CASSPTQGGLTGELFF. In DNA form, the CDR3 reads TGTGCCAGCTCACCCACTCAGGGGGGCCTCACCGGGGAGCTGTTTTTT. Complete variable domain (other parts from reference TRBV18 and TRBJ2-2): NAGVMQNPRHLVRRRGQEARLRCSPMKGHSHVYWYRQLPEEGLKFMVYLQKENIIDESGMPKERFSAEFPKEGPSILRIQQVVRGDSAAYFCASSPTQGGLTGELFFGEGSRLTVL.

The J gene is TRBJ2-1, the V gene TRBV5-1, with 11 bases matching TRBD1. Germline V gene lookup returns CDR1 SGHRS and CDR2 YFSETQ. V shed 2 bases and J 2 bases; nucleotides not matched to a gene: 9. This CDR3 region has 18 residues. The CDR3 reads CASSLVGTGGVPYNEQFF. In DNA, the CDR3 is TGCGCCAGCAGCTTAGTCGGGACAGGGGGGGTCCCCTACAATGAGCAGTTCTTC.

This sequence joins TRBV11-2 and TRBJ2-7, with 10 bases lining up with TRBD1. V lost 4 bases, J lost 1 base, and 13 bases stayed unmatched. This CDR3 comprises 18 residues. Germline values: CDR1 SGHAT, CDR2 FQNNGV. The CDR3 sequence is CASSSVEGQGYSSYEQYV. In DNA form, the CDR3 reads TGTGCCAGCAGCTCCGTTGAGGGACAGGGGTACTCATCCTACGAGCAGTACGTC.

This rearrangement joins TRBV13 to TRBJ2-1, with TRBD2 identical over 12 bases. The CDR3 covers 14 residues. Germline V gene sequence: CDR1 PRHDT, CDR2 FYEKMQ (reference sequence). The V segment lost 0 bases and the J segment 9 bases; nucleotides outside the gene matches: 0. The CDR3 DNA reads TGTGCCAGCAGCTTAGGACTAGCGGGAGGTGAGCAGTTCTTC. This encodes CASSLGLAGGEQFF. The full variable domain, its missing parts supplied by reference TRBV13 and TRBJ2-1, is AAGVIQSPRHLIKEKRETATLKCYPIPRHDTVYWYQQGPGQDPQFLISFYEKMQSDKGSIPDRFSAQQFSDYHSELNMSSLELGDSALYFCASSLGLAGGEQFFGPGTRLTVL.

V gene TRBV9 combines with J gene TRBJ1-6; no definite D call. The CDR3 is 16 amino acids. The ends were cut back, 4 bases at V and 2 bases at J, with 13 bases in the middle. Germline V gene sequence: CDR1 SGDLS, CDR2 YYNGEE. The CDR3 DNA sequence: TGTGCCAGCAGCCCAACGGACTCAACCTATAATTCACCCCTCCACTTT. Translating it yields CASSPTDSTYNSPLHF.

This sequence joins TRBV2 and TRBJ2-3; the D gene is possibly TRBD2 (6 bases). The CDR3 contains 15 residues. Trimming removed 9 bases at V and 5 bases at J, with 21 bases between. CDR1 is SNHLY and CDR2 is FYNNEI in the germline V gene. The CDR3 spells CASSAAGTRGDTQYF. The CDR3 DNA reads TGTGCCAGTAGCGCGGCTGGGACTCGTGGAGATACGCAGTATTTT.

The chain is built from TRBV3-1 (or the pseudogene TRBV3-2) and TRBJ2-3; D is undetermined. The CDR3 consists of 13 residues. The V end was cut by 4 bases, the J end by 2 bases, with 7 bases between. Germline CDR1 and CDR2: LGHDT and YNNKEL (reference sequence). This chain's CDR3 is CASSRSATDTQYF. The CDR3 coding sequence is TGTGCCAGCAGCCGCAGTGCCACAGATACGCAGTATTTT.

The V call is TRBV5-4, the J call TRBJ1-4; TRBD1 is a possible D gene (5 bases). The CDR3 totals 15 residues. Between the trimmed V and J ends, which lost 3 bases and 0 bases, there was a span of 9 bases. Looked up from germline, CDR1 is SGHNT and CDR2 is YYREEE (reference sequence). The CDR3 protein is CASSSATATNEKLFF. DNA for the CDR3: TGTGCCAGCAGCTCAGCGACAGCAACTAATGAAAAACTGTTTTTT.

This chain's CDR3 is CASGGRNSPLHF. CDR3 sequence (DNA): TGTGCCAGCGGCGGCAGAAATTCACCCCTCCACTTT. The chain has TRBV11-2 and TRBJ1-6, with unresolved D. Trimming stripped 8 bases from V and 7 bases from J, with 9 bases between. Germline values: CDR1 SGHAT, CDR2 FQNNGV. There are 12 residues in the CDR3.

This clone was picked up a small number of times. This sequence joins TRBV7-3 and TRBJ2-1; the D gene is possibly TRBD2 (6 bases). CDR1 is SGHTA and CDR2 is FQGTGA in the germline V gene. This CDR3 spans 17 amino acids. V was trimmed by 5 bases and J by 3 bases, leaving 20 bases between them. The DNA of the CDR3 is TGTGCCAGCAGCCCAACCGGGGGACGGCTAGGCTACAATGAGCAGTTCTTC. Translated, it gives CASSPTGGRLGYNEQFF.

The rearrangement joins TRBV5-5 to TRBJ1-6; D gene ambiguous. Trimming took 0 bases from V and 3 from J, leaving 7 bases between them. The CDR3 is made up of 15 amino acids. Germline-derived CDR1 and CDR2 are SGHKS and YYEKEE (reference sequence). CDR3 sequence: CASSLEQLYNSPLHF. The CDR3 DNA is TGTGCCAGCAGCTTGGAACAGCTCTATAATTCACCCCTCCACTTT.

A few counts support this clone. This chain uses TRBV9 with TRBJ1-2; perhaps TRBD1 as D (5 bases). Trimming took off 0 bases at V and 6 bases at J, with 9 bases between the two ends. Germline V gene sequence: CDR1 SGDLS, CDR2 YYNGEE. The CDR3 is made up of 13 amino acids. The CDR3 sequence: CASSVGRVHGYTF. As DNA, the CDR3 is TGTGCCAGCAGCGTAGGCAGGGTACATGGCTACACCTTC.

This rearrangement joins TRBV18 to TRBJ1-1; no definite D call. The CDR3 contains 14 residues. Germline V lookup: CDR1 KGHSH, CDR2 LQKENI. V was clipped by 1 base and J by 3 bases, with 9 bases between them. The CDR3 DNA is TGTGCCAGCTCACCACAGGAGAGGGACACTGAAGCTTTCTTT. This translates into CASSPQERDTEAFF.

The DNA for the CDR3 is TGTGCCATCAGTGAGTCGACGGCAGACTCCTGGAACACTGAAGCTTTCTTT. Its protein product is CAISESTADSWNTEAFF. The chain has TRBV10-3 and TRBJ1-1; D not certain. Trimming stripped 0 bases from V and 1 base from J, with 15 bases between. There are 17 residues in the CDR3. Germline V gene sequence: CDR1 ENHRY, CDR2 SYGVKD.

The J gene is TRBJ2-5, the V gene TRBV24-1; 7 nucleotides align to TRBD1. This CDR3 comprises 17 residues. Per germline, CDR1 KGHDR and CDR2 SFDVKD. Trimming cost V 4 bases and J 0 bases; bases outside gene matches: 10. DNA for the CDR3: TGTGCCACCAGTGACAGAGGACAGGAGAAAAACCAAGAGACCCAGTACTTC. The encoded protein is CATSDRGQEKNQETQYF.

The V and J genes are TRBV11-2 and TRBJ1-2; no firm D call. V lost 1 base and J 3 bases, leaving 9 bases between the germline ends. This CDR3 is built from 14 residues. Germline V gene sequence: CDR1 SGHAT, CDR2 FQNNGV. CDR3 sequence reads: CASSLVPVDYGYTF. DNA for the CDR3: TGTGCCAGCAGCTTAGTTCCGGTAGACTATGGCTACACCTTC.